The 27 T cell receptor beta chains listed next were all sequenced from one sample in a study of blood T cell repertoires in COVID-19. Using immunoSEQ multiplex PCR, the repertoire was profiled, and TCRdb retains in-frame clones only, with some absent. The sample carries 650,000 to 800,000 clones, 70% to 90% recorded once. The sequenced sample consisted of peripheral blood. The receptor source for this set is a woman in her late teens or twenties with acute or convalescent COVID-19.

The chain recombines TRBV7-9 with TRBJ1-1; D call uncertain. This CDR3 region has 14 residues. The germline gives CDR1 SEHNR, CDR2 FQNEAQ (reference sequence). V was shortened by 3 bases and J by 3 bases, with 11 bases between the two germline ends. CDR3 coding DNA: TGTGCCAGCAGCTTCATCTTCGGGGACACTGAAGCTTTCTTT. It is translated as CASSFIFGDTEAFF. Together with reference TRBV7-9 and TRBJ1-1, the CDR3 gives the full variable domain: DTGVSQNPRHKITKRGQNVTFRCDPISEHNRLYWYRQTLGQGPEFLTYFQNEAQLEKSRLLSDRFSAERPKGSFSTLEIQRTEQGDSAMYLCASSFIFGDTEAFFGQGTRLTVV.

V and J are TRBV7-9 and TRBJ2-7; the match to TRBD2 covers 7 bases. Per germline, CDR1 SEHNR and CDR2 FQNEAQ (reference sequence). The CDR3 runs to 13 residues. J lost 6 bases, V lost 2 bases, and 4 bases had no gene match. CDR3 region: CASSLPPGGEQYF. The CDR3 nucleotides are TGTGCCAGCAGCTTACCCCCGGGGGGCGAGCAGTACTTC.

This clone was seen a handful of times. The J gene is TRBJ1-4, the V gene TRBV2, with D uncertain. Trimming removed 4 bases at V and 7 bases at J, with 4 bases between. The CDR3 runs 11 residues. Germline CDR1 SNHLY, CDR2 FYNNEI. Here the CDR3 reads CASSVVEKLFF. The CDR3 coding sequence is TGTGCCAGCAGTGTCGTTGAAAAACTGTTTTTT.

The genes are TRBV7-8 and TRBJ2-2; D gene unclear. Trimming stripped 2 bases from V and 7 bases from J, with 20 bases between. Per germline, CDR1 SGHVS and CDR2 FQNEAQ. CDR3 size: 17 residues. This chain's CDR3 is CASSLPPQGERLGELFF. The DNA of the CDR3 is TGTGCCAGCAGCTTACCCCCACAAGGTGAAAGACTCGGGGAGCTGTTTTTT.

V is TRBV9 and J is TRBJ1-4; 7 bases are a match to TRBD1. The CDR3 consists of 16 residues. Trimming cost V 4 bases and J 5 bases; bases outside gene matches: 11. Germline V gene lookup returns CDR1 SGDLS and CDR2 YYNGEE. CDR3 sequence (DNA): TGTGCCAGCAGCCCCGCCCCGGGACAGCTAAATGAAAAACTGTTTTTT. Its protein product is CASSPAPGQLNEKLFF.

Only a few counts were recorded for this clone. The J gene is TRBJ1-1, the V gene TRBV10-2, with 11 nucleotides matching TRBD1. The CDR3 covers 15 residues. Germline lookup yields CDR1 WSHSY and CDR2 SAAADI. The junction had 8 bases not matched to a gene; V was cut back by 6 bases and J by 5 bases. This CDR3 reads CASRVGQGAGTEAFF. In DNA form, the CDR3 reads TGCGCCAGCAGAGTTGGACAGGGGGCAGGTACTGAAGCTTTCTTT.

The V gene is TRBV7-9, the J gene TRBJ2-7; D call uncertain. The germline V gene has CDR1 SEHNR and CDR2 FQNEAQ (reference sequence). V lost 5 bases to trimming and J lost 6 bases, with 11 bases between them. There are 12 residues in the CDR3. The CDR3 nucleotides read TGTGCCAGCAGCCTAGTGAGCTCCGAGCAGTACTTC. Its protein product is CASSLVSSEQYF.

V is TRBV27 and J is TRBJ2-7, with a tentative D call TRBD1 (6 bases). This CDR3 region has 15 residues. Germline V gene data show CDR1 as MNHEY and CDR2 as SMNVEV (reference sequence). The V gene lost 3 bases and the J gene lost 2 bases, with 14 bases spanning the gap. The CDR3 bases are TGTGCCAGCAGTTTCGAGCCACAGGGAGCCTACGAGCAGTACTTC. This encodes CASSFEPQGAYEQYF.

This clone has only a few counts. The chain carries TRBV24-1 and TRBJ1-2; D unclear. The CDR3 extends over 13 amino acids. The V gene's germline CDR1 is KGHDR and CDR2 SFDVKD. Trimming left V 6 bases short and J 10 bases short, with 17 bases between. The CDR3 reads CATSPPGRGDYTF. As DNA, the CDR3 is TGTGCCACCAGTCCCCCGGGTCGCGGCGACTACACCTTC.

V is TRBV15 and J is TRBJ2-3, with D tentatively TRBD2 (6 bases). CDR1 and CDR2 from the germline V gene are LNHNV and YYDKDF (reference sequence). Trimming pared 0 bases from V and 5 bases from J, leaving 9 bases between. CDR3 length equals 14 residues. Written as DNA, the CDR3 is TGTGCCACCAGCAGAGATCTGGGGGGAGATACGCAGTATTTT. This encodes CATSRDLGGDTQYF.

The V and J genes are TRBV7-2 and TRBJ1-5; weak D call: TRBD1 (6 bases). From germline, CDR1 is SGHTA and CDR2 FQGNSA. The CDR3 is made up of 12 amino acids. The V end was cut by 9 bases, the J end by 6 bases, with 12 bases between. CDR3 DNA sequence: TGTGCCAGTGCTAGGGGGGGTCAGCCCCAGCATTTT. Translated: CASARGGQPQHF.

There are a few counts of this clone. The chain is built from TRBV7-2 and TRBJ1-2; D remains unclear. Trimming left V 1 base short and J 0 bases short, with 6 bases between. The germline gives CDR1 SGHTA, CDR2 FQGNSA. The CDR3 loop spans 14 amino acids. The CDR3 DNA sequence: TGTGCCAGCAGCTTAGGTCCAGCTAACTATGGCTACACCTTC. Encoded protein: CASSLGPANYGYTF.

This chain joins TRBV6-5 and TRBJ1-3, with 12 bases matching TRBD1. V was pared by 8 bases and J by 4 bases, with 6 bases of the junction left unmatched. Germline V lookup: CDR1 MNHEY, CDR2 SVGAGI. This CDR3 has 15 residues. This CDR3 reads CASGWGQGAGNTIYF. The CDR3 nucleotides are TGTGCCAGCGGTTGGGGACAGGGGGCGGGAAACACCATATATTTT.

CDR3 sequence: CASSFTGGQSPLHF. CDR3 nucleotide sequence: TGTGCCAGCAGTTTCACGGGGGGGCAATCACCCCTCCACTTT. V gene TRBV27 combines with J gene TRBJ1-6; possibly TRBD1 for D (6 bases). This CDR3 is 14 amino acids long. Deletions cut 3 bases from V and 10 bases from J, with 13 bases between. Germline values: CDR1 MNHEY, CDR2 SMNVEV (reference sequence).

The chain links TRBV4-2 to TRBJ2-7; a possible D gene is TRBD2 (6 bases). The germline V gene has CDR1 LGHNA and CDR2 YNFKEQ. V lost 0 bases to trimming and J lost 7 bases, with 16 bases between them. The CDR3 totals 15 residues. CDR3 region: CASSQEGREVLEQYF. CDR3 DNA sequence: TGTGCCAGCAGCCAAGAGGGCAGGGAGGTTTTGGAGCAGTACTTC.

CDR3 bases: TGCGCCAGCAGCCAAGAGGACAGGGGGCAGGTGTTCGGCTATGGCTACACCTTC. Its translation: CASSQEDRGQVFGYGYTF. V and J are TRBV4-1 and TRBJ1-2; 11 positions agree with TRBD1. The CDR3 spans 18 residues. Per germline, CDR1 MGHRA and CDR2 YSYEKL. Trimming took 0 bases from V and 4 from J; bases not matched to a gene: 10.

This clone showed up just once. The chain joins TRBV13 to TRBJ2-1; D ambiguous. The CDR3 contains 15 residues. In germline, CDR1 is PRHDT, CDR2 FYEKMQ (reference sequence). Trimming took 6 bases from V and 0 from J, leaving 12 bases between them. The CDR3 DNA follows: TGTGCCAGCAGTCTTGAGGCTGGCTCCTACAATGAGCAGTTCTTC. Translation gives CASSLEAGSYNEQFF. Using reference TRBV13 and TRBJ2-1 for the parts outside the CDR3, the full variable domain is AAGVIQSPRHLIKEKRETATLKCYPIPRHDTVYWYQQGPGQDPQFLISFYEKMQSDKGSIPDRFSAQQFSDYHSELNMSSLELGDSALYFCASSLEAGSYNEQFFGPGTRLTVL.

The CDR3 sequence is CAISQQGGYTEAFF. CDR3 sequence (DNA): TGTGCCATCAGCCAACAGGGTGGGTACACTGAAGCTTTCTTT. The J gene is TRBJ1-1, the V gene TRBV10-3; tentative D call: TRBD1 (6 bases). Germline V lookup: CDR1 ENHRY, CDR2 SYGVKD. The CDR3 totals 14 residues. V was clipped by 6 bases and J by 3 bases, with 14 bases between them.

This clone turned up a few times. The rearrangement uses TRBV7-9 and TRBJ1-3; D may be TRBD1 (5 bases). V lost 2 bases and J lost 0, with 8 bases in between. Germline V gene lookup returns CDR1 SEHNR and CDR2 FQNEAQ (reference sequence). CDR3 size: 15 residues. CDR3 region: CASSLKGYSGNTIYF. CDR3 DNA: TGTGCCAGCAGCTTAAAGGGGTACTCTGGAAACACCATATATTTT.

In this sample, this clone turned up once. V is TRBV6-4 and J is TRBJ2-1; possible D gene TRBD2, 5 bases. Per germline, CDR1 MRHNA and CDR2 SNTAGT. This CDR3 spans 15 amino acids. V lost 0 bases to trimming and J lost 10 bases, with 16 bases between them. The CDR3 protein is CASSDSGRGSEEQFF. DNA for the CDR3: TGTGCCAGCAGTGACTCGGGCAGAGGTAGCGAAGAGCAGTTCTTC.

This chain links TRBV9 with TRBJ2-1, with a possible D match to TRBD1 (5 bases). Trimming took off 4 bases at V and 0 bases at J, with 8 bases between the two ends. In germline, CDR1 is SGDLS, CDR2 YYNGEE. The CDR3 length is 14 residues. The CDR3 DNA sequence: TGTGCCAGCAGCCCAGACAGCTCCTACAATGAGCAGTTCTTC. This gives the protein CASSPDSSYNEQFF.

The chain links TRBV3-1 (or the pseudogene TRBV3-2) to TRBJ2-3; D possibly corresponds to TRBD2 (6 bases). The CDR3 extends over 15 amino acids. Germline V gene lookup returns CDR1 LGHDT and CDR2 YNNKEL (reference sequence). The ends were cut back, 6 bases at V and 0 bases at J, with 13 bases in the middle. The CDR3 DNA follows: TGTGCCAGCAGTTCCGGGACTCTCAGCACAGATACGCAGTATTTT. It is translated as CASSSGTLSTDTQYF.

Comments on this clone: Distinct nucleotide sequences in the sample also encode this CDR3. The V gene is TRBV4-1, the J gene TRBJ2-5; the D is unclear. V shed 1 base and J shed 5 bases, with 8 bases lying between them. Germline V gene lookup returns CDR1 MGHRA and CDR2 YSYEKL. The CDR3 consists of 13 residues. The CDR3 is CASSQVLGETQYF. The CDR3 region has the DNA TGCGCCAGCAGCCAAGTACTCGGTGAGACCCAGTACTTC.

The rearrangement uses TRBV11-2 and TRBJ1-1; D call uncertain. This CDR3 has 15 amino acids. Germline values: CDR1 SGHAT, CDR2 FQNNGV. The V end was cut by 3 bases, the J end by 5 bases, with 16 bases between. The CDR3 nucleotides read TGTGCCAGCAGCTTTACCTCCTATCGAGGGACTGAAGCTTTCTTT. Translating gives CASSFTSYRGTEAFF.

This clone came up a few times. This chain links TRBV6-5 with TRBJ1-3; a weak D match, TRBD1 (5 bases). CDR3 size: 15 residues. V was clipped by 6 bases and J by 0 bases, with 12 bases between them. CDR1 and CDR2 (germline): MNHEY, SVGAGI. The CDR3 DNA reads as TGTGCCAGCAGCACCCGACAGTCCTCTGGAAACACCATATATTTT. This sequence encodes CASSTRQSSGNTIYF.

This rearrangement joins TRBV30 to TRBJ1-3; D is uncertain. The V end was cut by 1 base, the J end by 4 bases, with 8 bases between. The CDR3 sequence is 13 residues long. The germline gives CDR1 GTSNPN, CDR2 SVGIG (reference sequence). DNA for the CDR3: TGTGCCTGGAGTGGAGGAACGGGAAACACCATATATTTT. This translates into CAWSGGTGNTIYF. Full variable domain (missing parts from reference TRBV30 and TRBJ1-3): SQTIHQWPATLVQPVGSPLSLECTVEGTSNPNLYWYRQAAGRGLQLLFYSVGIGQISSEVPQNLSASRPQDRQFILSSKKLLLSDSGFYLCAWSGGTGNTIYFGEGSWLTVV.

V usage is TRBV14 and J usage is TRBJ2-3, with a weak D call TRBD2 (5 bases). CDR3 size: 15 residues. Trimming pared 5 bases from V and 5 bases from J, leaving 17 bases between. CDR1 SGHDN and CDR2 FVKESK come from the germline V gene. The CDR3 nucleotides are TGTGCCAGCAGCAATAGTAGGCTAGCCAGAGATACGCAGTATTTT. It translates to CASSNSRLARDTQYF.